Presented here are 32 T cell receptor beta chains from one specimen sequenced in a study of blood T cells in healthy people across ages. A second PCR of about 6 to 12 cycles used a sample-barcoded 5' primer and a J-beta primer mix. Each CDR3 protein is one row after TCRdb ran MiXCR on the 5' RACE reads. This repertoire shows under 2,000,000 distinct CDR3 sequences, about 50% found once; its top ten account for over 2%. The sequencing input was blood. Receptors were obtained from a woman between 40 and 50 years old in good health.

J is TRBJ1-5 and V is TRBV6-1; the D gene is possibly TRBD1 (5 bases). CDR3 length: 13 amino acids. Looked up from germline, CDR1 is MNHNS and CDR2 is SASEGT. Trimming cost V 8 bases and J 2 bases, with 10 bases left between them. The CDR3 loop reads CASGGGGNQPQHF. DNA of the CDR3: TGTGCCAGCGGGGGTGGTGGCAATCAGCCCCAGCATTTT.

In this sample, this clonotype turned up a few times. V usage is TRBV24-1 and J usage is TRBJ2-1; the D call may be TRBD1 or TRBD2 (6 bases each). V lost 3 bases and J lost 4, with 15 bases in between. CDR1 is KGHDR and CDR2 is SFDVKD in the germline V gene. The CDR3 consists of 16 residues. This CDR3 is CATSDPAGAGYNEQFF. Here the CDR3 DNA reads TGTGCCACCAGTGATCCGGCAGGGGCGGGGTACAATGAGCAGTTCTTC.

This clonotype was detected many times. The chain employs TRBV12-3 or TRBV12-4 and TRBJ1-2, with D hard to call. This CDR3 contains 16 residues. Trimming left V 5 bases short and J 0 bases short, with 16 bases between. The CDR3 DNA reads TGTGCCAGCAGTCCTTACCCCCCAGAAGCTAACTATGGCTACACCTTC. Translation: CASSPYPPEANYGYTF.

This chain links TRBV29-1 with TRBJ2-7, with a weak D call TRBD1 (5 bases). Trimming left V 5 bases short and J 4 bases short, with 12 bases between. Germline values: CDR1 SQVTM, CDR2 ANQGSEA. This CDR3 is 12 amino acids long. CDR3 in amino acids: CSVLTGDYEQYF. The CDR3 bases are TGCAGCGTTCTAACAGGCGATTACGAGCAGTACTTC.

The chain couples TRBV12-3 or TRBV12-4 to TRBJ2-3; a weak D match, TRBD1 (6 bases). The CDR3 length is 13 residues. The V gene lost 8 bases and the J gene lost 4 bases, with 13 bases spanning the gap. Written as DNA, the CDR3 is TGTGCCAGCGGCAAACAGGGTCCAGATACGCAGTATTTT. This translates into CASGKQGPDTQYF.

V is TRBV7-2 and J is TRBJ2-1, with D uncertain. The ends were cut back, 7 bases at V and 4 bases at J, with 8 bases in the middle. The CDR3 contains 12 residues. CDR1 SGHTA and CDR2 FQGNSA come from the germline V gene. CDR3 residues: CASNTGYNEQFF. The DNA for the CDR3 is TGTGCCAGCAACACTGGTTACAATGAGCAGTTCTTC. The full variable domain, with the rest looked up from reference TRBV7-2 and TRBJ2-1, is GAGVSQSPSNKVTEKGKDVELRCDPISGHTALYWYRQSLGQGLEFLIYFQGNSAPDKSGLPSDRFSAERTGGSVSTLTIQRTQQEDSAVYLCASNTGYNEQFFGPGTRLTVL.

This chain uses TRBV6-5 with TRBJ1-4, with D possibly being TRBD1 (6 bases). V dropped 5 bases and J dropped 7 bases, with 14 bases sitting between them. The germline CDR1 and CDR2 sequences are MNHEY and SVGAGI. CDR3 size: 14 residues. CDR3 amino acids: CASSTGSAIEKLFF. The CDR3 DNA reads as TGTGCCAGCAGTACAGGGTCCGCAATTGAAAAACTGTTTTTT.

The rearrangement joins TRBV18 to TRBJ2-1; TRBD1 aligns across 10 bases. V dropped 8 bases and J dropped 4; count of bases not matched to a gene: 5. Germline values: CDR1 KGHSH, CDR2 LQKENI. The CDR3 sequence is 14 residues long. The chain's CDR3 is CASSRGQGYNEQFF. The CDR3, as DNA: TGTGCCAGCAGTCGGGGACAGGGGTACAATGAGCAGTTCTTC.

The V and J genes are TRBV6-1 and TRBJ2-1, with TRBD1 matching over 9 bases. Germline lookup yields CDR1 MNHNS and CDR2 SASEGT. This CDR3 contains 17 residues. V lost 5 bases to trimming and J lost 0 bases; unmatched junction nucleotides: 8. For the CDR3, the DNA is TGTGCCAGCAGTATAACCCCGACAGGGGGCTCCTACAATGAGCAGTTCTTC. This gives the protein CASSITPTGGSYNEQFF.

This chain uses TRBV13 with TRBJ2-7; TRBD1 aligns across 7 bases. CDR1 is PRHDT, CDR2 FYEKMQ, per germline (reference sequence). Trimming at V came to 5 bases and at J to 4 bases, leaving 11 bases not matched to a gene. CDR3 length: 15 amino acids. The CDR3 reads CASSQAPGQRYEQYF. CDR3 in DNA: TGTGCCAGCAGCCAAGCACCGGGACAGCGTTACGAGCAGTACTTC.

In this sample, this clonotype turned up a few times. This chain joins TRBV7-9 and TRBJ1-5, with 11 nucleotides matching TRBD1. Germline V CDR1 and CDR2: SEHNR, FQNEAQ (reference sequence). The CDR3 is made up of 15 amino acids. Unmatched junction bases numbered 6, after V lost 5 bases and J lost 6 bases. The CDR3 nucleotides read TGTGCCAGCAGCCAAGGGACAGGGGGAGTTCAGCCCCAGCATTTT. Encoded protein: CASSQGTGGVQPQHF.

This clonotype was recorded a few times. The chain recombines TRBV25-1 with TRBJ1-2; D is ambiguous. The CDR3 is 14 residues long. Trimming pared 0 bases from V and 2 bases from J, leaving 7 bases between. The V gene's germline CDR1 is MGHDK and CDR2 SYGVNS. The CDR3: CASSEYTENYGYTF. As DNA, the CDR3 is TGTGCCAGCAGTGAATATACAGAAAACTATGGCTACACCTTC.

The rearrangement uses TRBV12-3 or TRBV12-4 and TRBJ2-3; D remains unclear. Trimming took off 7 bases at V and 6 bases at J, with 11 bases between the two ends. The CDR3 runs to 12 residues. The CDR3 sequence is CASTPVGDTQYF. The CDR3 bases are TGTGCCAGCACTCCCGTCGGGGATACGCAGTATTTT.

This clonotype was counted between two and nine times. V gene TRBV29-1 combines with J gene TRBJ1-2, with 9 bases that match TRBD1. V gave up 3 bases and J gave up 5 bases; unmatched junction bases: 7. Germline CDR1 is SQVTM and CDR2 is ANQGSEA. The CDR3 runs 14 residues. CDR3 amino acids: CSVDTGGALYGYTF. The CDR3 DNA reads as TGCAGCGTTGACACAGGGGGCGCATTGTATGGCTACACCTTC.

This clonotype was seen a few times. The V call is TRBV3-1, the J call TRBJ2-1; TRBD2 aligns across 11 bases. With V trimmed by 0 bases and J by 8 bases, 6 bases remained unmatched. CDR1 is LGHDT, CDR2 YNNKEL, per germline (reference sequence). The CDR3 spans 16 residues. The CDR3, as DNA: TGTGCCAGCAGCCAAGATCCTAGCGGGGGGAATGATGAGCAGTTCTTC. This codes for CASSQDPSGGNDEQFF.

V usage is TRBV7-9 and J usage is TRBJ2-7; 8 positions agree with TRBD1. The ends lost 6 bases at V and 5 bases at J; junction bases unmatched: 12. CDR1 and CDR2 (germline): SEHNR, FQNEAQ (reference sequence). The CDR3 contains 15 residues. The CDR3 here is CASSSGQGAVHEQYF. The CDR3 DNA reads TGTGCCAGCAGTTCAGGACAGGGTGCTGTCCACGAGCAGTACTTC.

The chain recombines TRBV6-2 or TRBV6-3 with TRBJ2-2; D remains ambiguous. Germline V gives CDR1 MNHEY, CDR2 SVGEGT. Trimming left V 7 bases short and J 3 bases short, with 3 bases between. This CDR3 has 11 residues. The CDR3 is CASTYTGELFF. The CDR3 nucleotides are TGTGCCAGCACCTACACCGGGGAGCTGTTTTTT.

The V call is TRBV7-2, the J call TRBJ2-7; 14 bases align to TRBD2. The last part of the DNA fits TRBJ2-5 better; the J call may be wrong. CDR1 and CDR2 from the germline V gene are SGHTA and FQGNSA. The CDR3 consists of 16 residues. CDR3 protein: CASSSRLAGGRETQYF. CDR3 sequence (DNA): TGTGCCAGCAGCTCCCGACTAGCGGGGGGGCGGGAGACCCAGTACTTC.

The J gene is TRBJ2-1, the V gene TRBV5-1; 8 bases map to TRBD2. CDR3 length equals 17 residues. Germline lookup yields CDR1 SGHRS and CDR2 YFSETQ. V shed 4 bases, J shed 3 bases, and the junction held 12 bases outside the gene matches. The CDR3 loop reads CASSPRGSGDYYNEQFF. The CDR3, as DNA: TGCGCCAGCAGCCCCCGGGGTAGCGGGGATTACTACAATGAGCAGTTCTTC. Looking up the rest from reference TRBV5-1 and TRBJ2-1 gives the full variable domain: KAGVTQTPRYLIKTRGQQVTLSCSPISGHRSVSWYQQTPGQGLQFLFEYFSETQRNKGNFPGRFSGRQFSNSRSEMNVSTLELGDSALYLCASSPRGSGDYYNEQFFGPGTRLTVL.

CDR3 DNA sequence: TGTGCCAGCAGCCATTTTAGCAGGGGGGGCGGTGAGCAGTTCTTC. Its protein is CASSHFSRGGGEQFF. The V and J genes are TRBV4-2 and TRBJ2-1; D is possibly TRBD1 or TRBD2 (7 bases each). Trimming took 3 bases from V and 9 from J, leaving 18 bases between them. Germline V gene data show CDR1 as LGHNA and CDR2 as YNFKEQ. The CDR3 length is 15 residues.

J is TRBJ2-4 and V is TRBV12-3 or TRBV12-4; 15 nucleotides match TRBD2. The J segment lost 5 bases and the V segment lost 6 bases, leaving 5 bases of the junction unmatched. The length of the CDR3 is 16 residues. CDR3 region: CASSRTSGGGENIQYF. The DNA of the CDR3 is TGTGCCAGCAGCCGGACTAGCGGGGGGGGCGAAAACATTCAGTACTTC.

To note about this clonotype: One end of the junction is discordant with germline, which a read error may explain. This chain uses TRBV29-1 with TRBJ2-5; possible D gene TRBD2, 6 bases. From germline, CDR1 is SQVTM and CDR2 ANQGSEA. The CDR3 spans 17 residues. The CDR3 protein is CSVDSLRDSEKGEAQYF. The CDR3 DNA is TGCAGCGTTGATTCGTTAAGGGACTCCGAAAAGGGAGAGGCCCAGTACTTC.

The V call is TRBV4-2, the J call TRBJ2-3; D may be TRBD2 (5 bases). V gave up 4 bases and J gave up 2 bases, with 13 bases separating them. Germline CDR1 reads LGHNA; CDR2 reads YNFKEQ. CDR3 length: 15 residues. CDR3 nucleotides: TGTGCCAGCAGCCTAGAGGGAACTTTCACAGATACGCAGTATTTT. This translates into CASSLEGTFTDTQYF.

This sequence joins TRBV28 and TRBJ1-2; D might be TRBD1 (6 bases). Trimming left V 3 bases short and J 7 bases short, with 12 bases between. Germline V gives CDR1 MDHEN, CDR2 SYDVKM. The CDR3 sequence is 13 residues long. The CDR3 region is CASSFGGRSGYTF. CDR3 in DNA: TGTGCCAGCAGTTTCGGGGGGCGCAGTGGCTACACCTTC.

The V gene is TRBV9, the J gene TRBJ2-7; possible D gene TRBD1, 6 bases. V lost 0 bases, J lost 5 bases, and 12 bases lay in between. This CDR3 region has 14 residues. Germline CDR1 and CDR2: SGDLS and YYNGEE. CDR3 protein: CASSVGEGDHEQYF. The CDR3 region has the DNA TGTGCCAGCAGCGTAGGTGAGGGGGACCACGAGCAGTACTTC.

The chain is built from TRBV27 and TRBJ2-4, with D perhaps assigned TRBD1 or TRBD2 (5 bases each). This CDR3 region has 14 residues. The germline V and J ends were trimmed by 8 bases and 0 bases, with 11 bases remaining between them. Germline V lookup: CDR1 MNHEY, CDR2 SMNVEV (reference sequence). CDR3 nucleotide sequence: TGTGCCAGCGCGAGGGGCCCAGCCAAAAACATTCAGTACTTC. Its translation is CASARGPAKNIQYF.

Remarks on this clonotype: One end of the junction is discordant with germline, which a read error may explain. This rearrangement joins TRBV29-1 to TRBJ1-5; the D is unclear. Germline V gene sequence: CDR1 SQVTM, CDR2 ANQGSEA. This CDR3 is 12 amino acids long. The DNA for the CDR3 is TGCGGCGTTGAGGGCGTAGGTCAGCCCCAGCATTTT. Translated, it gives CGVEGVGQPQHF.

V usage is TRBV20-1 and J usage is TRBJ2-7; D is undetermined. V lost 0 bases and J lost 2, with 8 bases in between. The germline CDR1 and CDR2 sequences are DFQATT and SNEGSKA (reference sequence). The CDR3 length is 13 residues. The CDR3 is CSARDSETYEQYF. In DNA form, the CDR3 reads TGCAGTGCTAGAGACTCCGAAACCTACGAGCAGTACTTC.

This clonotype was seen a few times. V usage is TRBV6-6 and J usage is TRBJ1-5; 7 bases line up with TRBD1. CDR3 size: 17 residues. Looked up from germline, CDR1 is MNHNY and CDR2 is SVGAGI (reference sequence). Trimming cost V 6 bases and J 0 bases; bases outside gene matches: 11. The CDR3 nucleotides read TGTGCCAGCAGATCTAGGGGACAGACACCTAGCAATCAGCCCCAGCATTTT. Translation gives CASRSRGQTPSNQPQHF.

This clonotype was observed a handful of times. The chain couples TRBV3-1 to TRBJ1-5; D is uncertain. Between the trimmed V and J ends, which lost 0 bases and 7 bases, there was a span of 4 bases. The CDR3 runs 12 residues. Germline values: CDR1 LGHDT, CDR2 YNNKEL (reference sequence). CDR3 sequence: CASSQDGQPQHF. CDR3 nucleotide sequence: TGTGCCAGCAGCCAAGATGGACAGCCCCAGCATTTT.

This clonotype came up a few times. J is TRBJ2-5 and V is TRBV28, with D possibly matching TRBD2 (6 bases). Germline V lookup: CDR1 MDHEN, CDR2 SYDVKM. This CDR3 is 14 amino acids long. Trimming stripped 3 bases from V and 6 bases from J, with 14 bases between. The CDR3 sequence is CASSFDSGEKTQYF. DNA for the CDR3: TGTGCCAGCAGTTTTGATTCGGGGGAAAAGACCCAGTACTTC.

This clonotype came up a few times. The genes are TRBV7-9 and TRBJ2-5, with TRBD2 matching over 10 bases. V was clipped by 2 bases and J by 4 bases; unmatched bases: 7. Germline lookup yields CDR1 SEHNR and CDR2 FQNEAQ (reference sequence). This CDR3 spans 16 amino acids. The CDR3 bases are TGTGCCAGCAGCTTAACAGCGGGGGGGCCATCAGAGACCCAGTACTTC. Translation: CASSLTAGGPSETQYF.